These 18 T cell receptor beta chains originate from one sample sequenced in a study of ipilimumab plus nivolumab after autologous stem cell transplantation. TCRdb keeps only in-frame clones here, not all; method: immunoSEQ multiplex PCR. The table shows several thousand clones, with under 85% occurring only once. The input for sequencing was PBMCs, taken in a trial of ipilimumab plus nivolumab as post-transplant consolidation. Receptor source: a male donor with multiple myeloma.

This clone was observed a handful of times. The chain carries TRBV7-9 and TRBJ2-1, with TRBD1 as a possible D gene (6 bases). The germline V gene encodes CDR1 SEHNR and CDR2 FQNEAQ (reference sequence). The CDR3 has 16 amino acids. The V and J ends lost 5 bases and 0 bases respectively, with 14 bases between them. CDR3 loop: CASSAAQGSSYNEQFF. The DNA for the CDR3 is TGTGCCAGCAGCGCCGCACAGGGAAGCTCCTACAATGAGCAGTTCTTC.

J is TRBJ2-1 and V is TRBV19; either TRBD1 or TRBD2 may supply D (6 bases each). The length of the CDR3 is 13 residues. Between the trimmed V and J ends, which lost 5 bases and 15 bases, there was a span of 20 bases. Germline values: CDR1 LNHDA, CDR2 SQIVND (reference sequence). CDR3 in DNA: TGTGCCAGTAGTCCGGGACGGGGGCCCTTTTTGTTCTTC. This encodes CASSPGRGPFLFF.

The V and J genes are TRBV18 and TRBJ2-5, with D perhaps matching TRBD1 (5 bases). Germline V CDR1 and CDR2: KGHSH, LQKENI. Trimming pared 1 base from V and 0 bases from J, leaving 6 bases between. The CDR3 runs to 14 residues. CDR3 nucleotides: TGTGCCAGCTCACCACTAGGGGACCAAGAGACCCAGTACTTC. Its translation: CASSPLGDQETQYF. Looking up the rest from reference TRBV18 and TRBJ2-5 gives the full variable domain: NAGVMQNPRHLVRRRGQEARLRCSPMKGHSHVYWYRQLPEEGLKFMVYLQKENIIDESGMPKERFSAEFPKEGPSILRIQQVVRGDSAAYFCASSPLGDQETQYFGPGTRLLVL.

The rearrangement uses TRBV29-1 and TRBJ1-1, with a possible D match to TRBD1 (5 bases). The CDR3 has 13 residues. Trimming took 7 bases from V and 3 from J, leaving 15 bases between them. Germline V gene lookup returns CDR1 SQVTM and CDR2 ANQGSEA. The CDR3 loop is CSATTALYTEAFF. The DNA for the CDR3 is TGCAGCGCCACGACAGCCCTATACACTGAAGCTTTCTTT.

This chain joins TRBV9 and TRBJ2-3, with 11 bases aligning to TRBD2. The CDR3 extends over 15 amino acids. Losses at the gene ends were 5 bases for V and 2 bases for J; bases not matched to a gene: 4. Germline values: CDR1 SGDLS, CDR2 YYNGEE. The CDR3 DNA is TGTGCCAGCAGTTTAGCGGGGGGGAACACAGATACGCAGTATTTT. It specifies CASSLAGGNTDTQYF.

The rearrangement links TRBV6-1 to TRBJ2-7; 9 bases agree with TRBD2. The CDR3 is 14 amino acids. The J segment lost 5 bases and the V segment lost 6 bases, leaving 8 bases of the junction unmatched. Germline V CDR1 and CDR2: MNHNS, SASEGT. This CDR3 reads CASSKTSGYHEQYF. CDR3 nucleotide sequence: TGTGCCAGCAGCAAAACTAGCGGGTACCACGAGCAGTACTTC.

The V gene is TRBV4-1, the J gene TRBJ1-1, with D hard to call. V was cut by 4 bases and J by 5 bases, with 14 bases left in between. CDR1 and CDR2 (germline): MGHRA, YSYEKL. The CDR3 loop spans 14 amino acids. This chain's CDR3 is CASSPWEVMTEAFF. In DNA form, the CDR3 reads TGCGCCAGCAGCCCCTGGGAGGTGATGACTGAAGCTTTCTTT.

Of note for this clone: One end of the junction is discordant with germline, which a read error may explain. The chain recombines TRBV5-5 with TRBJ2-7, with unresolved D. This CDR3 has 11 residues. The V gene's germline CDR1 is SGHKS and CDR2 YYEKEE (reference sequence). This chain's CDR3 is CASSRGWSSLF. In DNA, the CDR3 is TGTGCCAGCAGCCGTGGTTGGAGTAGCTTATTC.

The V gene is TRBV6-5, the J gene TRBJ1-3; the D is unclear. CDR1 is MNHEY, CDR2 SVGAGI, per germline. Deletions cut 8 bases from V and 1 base from J, with 6 bases between. The CDR3 is made up of 12 amino acids. The CDR3 loop is CASVGSGNTIYF. The CDR3 coding sequence is TGTGCCAGCGTGGGTTCTGGAAACACCATATATTTT.

The chain uses TRBV18 and TRBJ2-3, with D perhaps TRBD2 (5 bases). This CDR3 spans 15 amino acids. V was shortened by 3 bases and J by 0 bases, with 10 bases between the two germline ends. The V gene's germline CDR1 is KGHSH and CDR2 LQKENI. The CDR3 protein is CASSPAAVSTDTQYF. CDR3 coding DNA: TGTGCCAGCTCACCCGCAGCGGTTAGCACAGATACGCAGTATTTT.

This chain's CDR3 is CASSIDRAPSYGYTF. For the CDR3, the DNA is TGTGCCAGCAGCATAGACAGGGCCCCCAGTTATGGCTACACCTTC. This rearrangement joins TRBV7-2 to TRBJ1-2, with TRBD1 matching over 7 bases. In germline, CDR1 is SGHTA, CDR2 FQGNSA. The CDR3 has 15 amino acids. The junction had 11 bases not matched to a gene; V was cut back by 5 bases and J by 5 bases.

The chain combines TRBV5-4 with TRBJ2-5; 10 bases are a match to TRBD2. The CDR3 runs 15 residues. V shed 1 base and J 1 base; nucleotides not matched to a gene: 1. CDR1 SGHNT and CDR2 YYREEE come from the germline V gene (reference sequence). In DNA form, the CDR3 reads TGTGCCAGCAGCTTGTCTAGCGGGGGCCAAGAGACCCAGTACTTC. Translated, it gives CASSLSSGGQETQYF.

V gene TRBV29-1 combines with J gene TRBJ2-3; 7 positions agree with TRBD2. The CDR3 runs 13 residues. Germline V gene data show CDR1 as SQVTM and CDR2 as ANQGSEA. Trimming took 5 bases from V and 1 from J; bases not matched to a gene: 3. CDR3 loop: CSVRSGGTDTQYF. Here the CDR3 DNA reads TGCAGCGTTAGGAGCGGGGGCACAGATACGCAGTATTTT.

The chain has TRBV5-6 and TRBJ1-6; TRBD1 matches 7 bases. Trimming took 5 bases from V and 3 from J; bases not matched to a gene: 11. The CDR3 runs to 17 residues. Germline CDR1 and CDR2: SGHDT and YYEEEE. The DNA for the CDR3 is TGTGCCAGCAGATTGAGGTCGACAGGGCTCTATAATTCACCCCTCCACTTT. Translation gives CASRLRSTGLYNSPLHF.

The chain joins TRBV9 to TRBJ2-7; 12 bases line up with TRBD2. The CDR3 has 15 amino acids. V was pared by 4 bases and J by 3 bases, with 5 bases of the junction left unmatched. Germline CDR1 SGDLS, CDR2 YYNGEE. The CDR3 region is CASSLGLAGLYEQYF. For the CDR3, the DNA is TGTGCCAGCAGCCTTGGACTAGCGGGGCTCTACGAGCAGTACTTC.

This clone was seen a few times. V usage is TRBV28 and J usage is TRBJ1-4; D is unresolved. V was trimmed by 0 bases and J by 7 bases, leaving 15 bases between them. The V gene's germline CDR1 is MDHEN and CDR2 SYDVKM. The CDR3 is 16 residues long. The CDR3 nucleotides are TGTGCCAGCAGTTTATGGCGGGGAACGGGAATTGAAAAACTGTTTTTT. Amino acid sequence: CASSLWRGTGIEKLFF.

With respect to this clone: One end of the junction varies from germline; a read error may be responsible. V is TRBV2 and J is TRBJ1-1, with 7 bases lining up with TRBD1. The CDR3 has 14 amino acids. Germline CDR1 SNHLY, CDR2 FYNNEI. CDR3 sequence reads: CASREGQANTEAFF. CDR3 DNA sequence: TGTGCCAGCAGGGAAGGACAGGCGAACACTGAAGCTTTCTTT.

The chain couples TRBV6-5 to TRBJ2-5; D is perhaps TRBD1 (6 bases). V was clipped by 4 bases and J by 2 bases, with 8 bases between them. CDR1 is MNHEY and CDR2 is SVGAGI in the germline V gene. This CDR3 has 13 residues. The CDR3 spells CASSWGLQETQYF. DNA of the CDR3: TGTGCCAGCAGTTGGGGGCTACAAGAGACCCAGTACTTC.